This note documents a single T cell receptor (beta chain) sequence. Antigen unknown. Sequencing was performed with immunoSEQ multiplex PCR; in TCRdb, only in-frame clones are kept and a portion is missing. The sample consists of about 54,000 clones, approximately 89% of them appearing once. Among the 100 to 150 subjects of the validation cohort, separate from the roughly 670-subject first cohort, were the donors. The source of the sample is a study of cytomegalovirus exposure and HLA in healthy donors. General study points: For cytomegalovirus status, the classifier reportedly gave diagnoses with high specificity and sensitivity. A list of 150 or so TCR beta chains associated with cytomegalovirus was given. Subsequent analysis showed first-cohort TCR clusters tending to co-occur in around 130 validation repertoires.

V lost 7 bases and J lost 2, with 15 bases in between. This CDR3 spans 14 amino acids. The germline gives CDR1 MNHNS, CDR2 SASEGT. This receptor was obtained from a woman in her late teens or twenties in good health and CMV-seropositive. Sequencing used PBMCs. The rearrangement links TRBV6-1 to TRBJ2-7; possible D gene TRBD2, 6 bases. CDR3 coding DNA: TGTGCCAGCACGAAACAGGAGGGGCCCTACGAGCAGTACTTC. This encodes CASTKQEGPYEQYF.